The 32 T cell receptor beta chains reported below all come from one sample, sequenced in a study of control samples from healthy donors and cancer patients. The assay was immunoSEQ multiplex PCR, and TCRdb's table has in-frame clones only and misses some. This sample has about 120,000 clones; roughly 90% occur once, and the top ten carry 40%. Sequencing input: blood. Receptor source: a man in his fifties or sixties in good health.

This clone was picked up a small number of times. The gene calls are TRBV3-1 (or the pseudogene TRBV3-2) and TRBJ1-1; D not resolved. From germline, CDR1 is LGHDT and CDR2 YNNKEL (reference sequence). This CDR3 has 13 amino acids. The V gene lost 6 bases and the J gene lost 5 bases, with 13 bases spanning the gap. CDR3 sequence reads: CASRGGRGTEAFF. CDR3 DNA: TGTGCCAGCAGGGGTGGGAGAGGAACTGAAGCTTTCTTT.

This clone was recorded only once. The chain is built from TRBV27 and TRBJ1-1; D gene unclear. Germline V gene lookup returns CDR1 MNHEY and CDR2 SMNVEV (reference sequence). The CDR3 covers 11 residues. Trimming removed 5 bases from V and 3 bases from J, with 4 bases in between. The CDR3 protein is CASSTDTEAFF. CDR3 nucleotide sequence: TGTGCCAGCAGTACGGACACTGAAGCTTTCTTT.

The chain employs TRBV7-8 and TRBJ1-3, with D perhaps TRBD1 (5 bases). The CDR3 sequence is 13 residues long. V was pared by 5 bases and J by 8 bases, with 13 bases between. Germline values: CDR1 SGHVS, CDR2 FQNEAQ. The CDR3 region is CASSGTLGDTIYF. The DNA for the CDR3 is TGTGCCAGCAGCGGGACGCTCGGGGACACCATATATTTT.

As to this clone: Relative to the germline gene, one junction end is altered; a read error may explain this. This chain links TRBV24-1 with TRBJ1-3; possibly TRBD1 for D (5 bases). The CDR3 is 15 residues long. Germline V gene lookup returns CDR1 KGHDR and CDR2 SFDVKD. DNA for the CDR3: TGTGCCACTAGTGATCCGCGGACACCTGGAAACACCATATATTTT. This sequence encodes CATSDPRTPGNTIYF.

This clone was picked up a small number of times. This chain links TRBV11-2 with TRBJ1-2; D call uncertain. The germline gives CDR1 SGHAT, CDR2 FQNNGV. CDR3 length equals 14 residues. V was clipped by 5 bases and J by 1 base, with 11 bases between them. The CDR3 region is CASSLNGDNYGYTF. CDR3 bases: TGTGCCAGCAGCCTTAACGGGGATAACTATGGCTACACCTTC. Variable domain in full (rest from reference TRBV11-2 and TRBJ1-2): EAGVAQSPRYKIIEKRQSVAFWCNPISGHATLYWYQQILGQGPKLLIQFQNNGVVDDSQLPKDRFSAERLKGVDSTLKIQPAKLEDSAVYLCASSLNGDNYGYTFGSGTRLTVV.

For the CDR3, the DNA is TGTGCCAGCAGCGTAGGCCAATCCCGAGACTATGGCTACACCTTC. This encodes CASSVGQSRDYGYTF. The rearrangement uses TRBV9 and TRBJ1-2; unclear D gene. V lost 0 bases and J 3 bases, leaving 12 bases between the germline ends. Germline CDR1 is SGDLS and CDR2 is YYNGEE. The CDR3 runs 15 residues. Looking up the rest from reference TRBV9 and TRBJ1-2 gives the full variable domain: DSGVTQTPKHLITATGQRVTLRCSPRSGDLSVYWYQQSLDQGLQFLIQYYNGEERAKGNILERFSAQQFPDLHSELNLSSLELGDSALYFCASSVGQSRDYGYTFGSGTRLTVV.

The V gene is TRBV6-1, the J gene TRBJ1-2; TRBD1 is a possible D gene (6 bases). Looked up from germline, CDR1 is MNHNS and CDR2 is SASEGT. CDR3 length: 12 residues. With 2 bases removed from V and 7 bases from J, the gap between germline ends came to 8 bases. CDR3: CASSERGLGYTF. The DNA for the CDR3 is TGTGCCAGCAGTGAACGGGGGCTTGGCTACACCTTC.

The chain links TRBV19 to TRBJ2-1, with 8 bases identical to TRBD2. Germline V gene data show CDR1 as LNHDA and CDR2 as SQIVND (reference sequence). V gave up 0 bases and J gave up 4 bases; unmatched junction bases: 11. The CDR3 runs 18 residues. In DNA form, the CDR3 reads TGTGCCAGTAGTATAGATCCCCCAGCGGGGGCCCAGTACAATGAGCAGTTCTTC. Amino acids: CASSIDPPAGAQYNEQFF. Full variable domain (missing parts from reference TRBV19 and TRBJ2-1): DGGITQSPKYLFRKEGQNVTLSCEQNLNHDAMYWYRQDPGQGLRLIYYSQIVNDFQKGDIAEGYSVSREKKESFPLTVTSAQKNPTAFYLCASSIDPPAGAQYNEQFFGPGTRLTVL.

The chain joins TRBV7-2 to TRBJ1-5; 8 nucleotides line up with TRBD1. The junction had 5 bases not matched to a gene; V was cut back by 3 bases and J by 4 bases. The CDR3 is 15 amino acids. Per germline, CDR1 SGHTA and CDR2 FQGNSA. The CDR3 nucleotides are TGTGCCAGCAGCTTGGCCAGGGGGCCAAATCAGCCCCAGCATTTT. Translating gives CASSLARGPNQPQHF.

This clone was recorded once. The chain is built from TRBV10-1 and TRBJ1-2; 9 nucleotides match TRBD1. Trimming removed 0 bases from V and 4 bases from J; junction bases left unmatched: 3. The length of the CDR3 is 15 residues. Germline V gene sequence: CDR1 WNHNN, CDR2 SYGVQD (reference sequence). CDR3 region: CASSESGTGPYGYTF. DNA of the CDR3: TGCGCCAGCAGTGAGTCGGGGACAGGGCCCTATGGCTACACCTTC.

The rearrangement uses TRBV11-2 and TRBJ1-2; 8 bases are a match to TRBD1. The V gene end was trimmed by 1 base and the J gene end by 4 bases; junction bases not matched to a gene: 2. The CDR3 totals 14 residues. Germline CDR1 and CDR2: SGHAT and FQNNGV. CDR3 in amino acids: CASSLADRGYGYTF. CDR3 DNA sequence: TGTGCCAGCAGCTTAGCCGACAGGGGCTATGGCTACACCTTC.

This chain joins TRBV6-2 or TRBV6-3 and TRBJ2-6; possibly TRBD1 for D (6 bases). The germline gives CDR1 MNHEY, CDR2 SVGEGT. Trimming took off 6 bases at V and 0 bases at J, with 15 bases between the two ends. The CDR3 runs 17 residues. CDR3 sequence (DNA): TGTGCCAGCAGCCTCGGACAGCCCCCCTCTGGGGCCAACGTCCTGACTTTC. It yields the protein CASSLGQPPSGANVLTF.

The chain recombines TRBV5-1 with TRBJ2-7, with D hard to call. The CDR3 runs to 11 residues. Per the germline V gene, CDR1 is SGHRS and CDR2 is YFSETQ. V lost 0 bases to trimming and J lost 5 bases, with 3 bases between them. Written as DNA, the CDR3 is TGCGCCAGCAGCTTGGGGGACGAGCAGTACTTC. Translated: CASSLGDEQYF.

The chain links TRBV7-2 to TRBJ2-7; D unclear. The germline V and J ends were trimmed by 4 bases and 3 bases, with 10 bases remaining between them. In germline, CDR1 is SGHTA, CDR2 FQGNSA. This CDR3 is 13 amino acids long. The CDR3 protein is CASSSSTFYEQYF. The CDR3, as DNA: TGTGCCAGCAGCTCCTCAACGTTCTACGAGCAGTACTTC.

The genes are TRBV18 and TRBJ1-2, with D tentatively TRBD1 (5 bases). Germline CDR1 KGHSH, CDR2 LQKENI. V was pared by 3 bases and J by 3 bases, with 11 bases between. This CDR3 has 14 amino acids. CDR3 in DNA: TGTGCCAGCTCACCGACCGGGACCGACTATGGCTACACCTTC. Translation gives CASSPTGTDYGYTF.

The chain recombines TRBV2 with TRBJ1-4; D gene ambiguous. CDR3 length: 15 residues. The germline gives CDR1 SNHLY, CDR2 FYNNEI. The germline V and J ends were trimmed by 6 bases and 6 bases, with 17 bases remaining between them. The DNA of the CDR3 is TGTGCCAGCAGACTAGACCGGGCTGCGGATGAAAAACTGTTTTTT. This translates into CASRLDRAADEKLFF.

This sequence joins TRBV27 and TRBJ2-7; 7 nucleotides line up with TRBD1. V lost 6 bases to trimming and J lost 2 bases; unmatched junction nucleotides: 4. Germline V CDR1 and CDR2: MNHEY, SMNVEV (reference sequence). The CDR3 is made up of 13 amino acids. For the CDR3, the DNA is TGTGCCAGCAGCCCTGACAGGGCCTACGAGCAGTACTTC. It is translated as CASSPDRAYEQYF.

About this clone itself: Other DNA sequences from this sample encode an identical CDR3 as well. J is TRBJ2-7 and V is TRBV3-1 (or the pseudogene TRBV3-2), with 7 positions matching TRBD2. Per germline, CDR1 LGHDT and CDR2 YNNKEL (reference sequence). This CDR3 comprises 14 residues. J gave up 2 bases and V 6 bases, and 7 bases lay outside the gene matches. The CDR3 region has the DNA TGTGCCAGCAGTCAAAGGGGAGGGACCTACGAGCAGTACTTC. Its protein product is CASSQRGGTYEQYF.

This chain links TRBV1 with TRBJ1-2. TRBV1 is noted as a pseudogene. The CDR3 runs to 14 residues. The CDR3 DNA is TGCACCAGCAGCCAAGGTAGGGAGGCCTATGGCTACACCTTC. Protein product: CTSSQGREAYGYTF.

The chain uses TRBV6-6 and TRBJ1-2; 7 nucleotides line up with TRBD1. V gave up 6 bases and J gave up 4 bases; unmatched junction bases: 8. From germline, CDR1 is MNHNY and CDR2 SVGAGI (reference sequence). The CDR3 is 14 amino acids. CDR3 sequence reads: CASSNRQGGYGYTF. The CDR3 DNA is TGTGCCAGCAGCAACCGACAGGGCGGCTATGGCTACACCTTC.

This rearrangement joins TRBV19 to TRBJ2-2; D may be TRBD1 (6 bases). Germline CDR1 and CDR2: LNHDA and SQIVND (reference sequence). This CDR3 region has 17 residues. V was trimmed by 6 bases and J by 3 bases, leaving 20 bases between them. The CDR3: CASRRPPGARDTGELFF. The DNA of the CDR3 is TGTGCCAGTAGGCGGCCCCCAGGGGCACGGGACACCGGGGAGCTGTTTTTT. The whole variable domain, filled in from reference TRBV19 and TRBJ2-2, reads DGGITQSPKYLFRKEGQNVTLSCEQNLNHDAMYWYRQDPGQGLRLIYYSQIVNDFQKGDIAEGYSVSREKKESFPLTVTSAQKNPTAFYLCASRRPPGARDTGELFFGEGSRLTVL.

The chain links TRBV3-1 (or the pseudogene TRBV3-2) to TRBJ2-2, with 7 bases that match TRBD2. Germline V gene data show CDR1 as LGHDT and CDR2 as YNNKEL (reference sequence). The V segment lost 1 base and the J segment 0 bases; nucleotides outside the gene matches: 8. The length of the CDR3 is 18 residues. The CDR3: CASSQVARGDPNTGELFF. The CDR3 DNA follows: TGTGCCAGCAGCCAAGTCGCTCGGGGGGACCCGAACACCGGGGAGCTGTTTTTT.

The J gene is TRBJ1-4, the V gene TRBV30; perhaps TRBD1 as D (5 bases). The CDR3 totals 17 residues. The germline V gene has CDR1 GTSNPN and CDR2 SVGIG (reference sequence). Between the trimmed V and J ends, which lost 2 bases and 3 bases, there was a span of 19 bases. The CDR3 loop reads CAWSPAARGPPNEKLFF. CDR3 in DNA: TGTGCCTGGAGTCCGGCGGCGAGGGGTCCGCCTAATGAAAAACTGTTTTTT. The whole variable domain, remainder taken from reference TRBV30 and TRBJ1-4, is SQTIHQWPATLVQPVGSPLSLECTVEGTSNPNLYWYRQAAGRGLQLLFYSVGIGQISSEVPQNLSASRPQDRQFILSSKKLLLSDSGFYLCAWSPAARGPPNEKLFFGSGTQLSVL.

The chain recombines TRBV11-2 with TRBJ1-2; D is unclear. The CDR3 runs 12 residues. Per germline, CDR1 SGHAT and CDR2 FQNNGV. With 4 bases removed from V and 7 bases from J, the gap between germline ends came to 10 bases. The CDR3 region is CASSSEGPGYTF. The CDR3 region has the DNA TGTGCCAGCAGCTCAGAGGGCCCTGGCTACACCTTC.

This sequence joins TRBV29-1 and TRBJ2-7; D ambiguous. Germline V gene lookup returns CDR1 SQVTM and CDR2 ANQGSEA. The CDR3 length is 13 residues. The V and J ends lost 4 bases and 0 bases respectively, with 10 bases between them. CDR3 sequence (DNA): TGCAGCGTTGTGGACGGACGCTCCTACGAGCAGTACTTC. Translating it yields CSVVDGRSYEQYF.

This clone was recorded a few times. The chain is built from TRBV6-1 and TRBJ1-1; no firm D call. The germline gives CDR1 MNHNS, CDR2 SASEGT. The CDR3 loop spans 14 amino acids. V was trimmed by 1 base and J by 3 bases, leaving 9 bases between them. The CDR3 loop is CASSEGWVHTEAFF. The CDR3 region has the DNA TGTGCCAGCAGTGAAGGTTGGGTGCACACTGAAGCTTTCTTT.

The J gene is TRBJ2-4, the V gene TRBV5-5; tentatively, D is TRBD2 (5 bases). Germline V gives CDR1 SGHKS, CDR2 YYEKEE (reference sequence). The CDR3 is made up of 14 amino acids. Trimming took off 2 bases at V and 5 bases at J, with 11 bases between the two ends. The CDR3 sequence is CASSFTDGENIQYF. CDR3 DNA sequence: TGTGCCAGCAGCTTCACGGACGGGGAAAACATTCAGTACTTC.

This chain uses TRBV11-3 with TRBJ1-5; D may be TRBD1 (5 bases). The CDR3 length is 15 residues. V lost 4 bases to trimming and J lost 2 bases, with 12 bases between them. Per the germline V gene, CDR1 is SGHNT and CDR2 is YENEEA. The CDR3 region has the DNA TGTGCCAGCAGCTGGCACCGGGACTGCAATCAGCCCCAGCATTTT. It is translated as CASSWHRDCNQPQHF.

CDR3 in amino acids: CASSLDISTNEKLFF. CDR3 nucleotide sequence: TGTGCCAGCAGCTTAGACATTTCAACTAATGAAAAACTGTTTTTT. The chain has TRBV7-2 and TRBJ1-4; D gene unclear. The CDR3 loop spans 15 amino acids. Germline V gives CDR1 SGHTA, CDR2 FQGNSA. The V and J ends lost 1 base and 0 bases respectively, with 6 bases between them.

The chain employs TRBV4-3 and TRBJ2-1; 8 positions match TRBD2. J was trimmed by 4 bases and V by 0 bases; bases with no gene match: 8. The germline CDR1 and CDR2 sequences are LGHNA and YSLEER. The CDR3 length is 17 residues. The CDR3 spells CASSQDRAGGLYNEQFF. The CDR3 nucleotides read TGCGCCAGCAGCCAAGATAGGGCGGGGGGATTATACAATGAGCAGTTCTTC.

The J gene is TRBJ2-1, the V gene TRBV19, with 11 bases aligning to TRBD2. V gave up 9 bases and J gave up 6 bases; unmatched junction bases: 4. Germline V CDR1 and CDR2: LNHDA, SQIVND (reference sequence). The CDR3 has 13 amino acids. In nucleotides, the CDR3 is TGTGCCAGCGCCGGGACTAGCGGCAATGAGCAGTTCTTC. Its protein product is CASAGTSGNEQFF.

CDR3 coding DNA: TGCGCCAGCAAGGGGGGAACCTCTGGGGCCAACGTCCTGACTTTC. It specifies CASKGGTSGANVLTF. J is TRBJ2-6 and V is TRBV5-1, with D perhaps assigned TRBD1 or TRBD2 (6 bases each). The CDR3 length is 15 residues. Germline V gene data show CDR1 as SGHRS and CDR2 as YFSETQ. V lost 6 bases to trimming and J lost 0 bases, with 10 bases between them. The full variable domain, with the rest looked up from reference TRBV5-1 and TRBJ2-6, is KAGVTQTPRYLIKTRGQQVTLSCSPISGHRSVSWYQQTPGQGLQFLFEYFSETQRNKGNFPGRFSGRQFSNSRSEMNVSTLELGDSALYLCASKGGTSGANVLTFGAGSRLTVL.